Described below is a single T cell receptor beta chain sequence and its context. Its antigen is currently unknown. TCRdb keeps only in-frame clones here, not all; method: immunoSEQ multiplex PCR. The sample contains 13,000 to 15,000 clones, roughly four fifths of which appear only once. This entry comes from a study of brain metastases from non-small cell lung cancer. Germline CDR1 KGHDR, CDR2 SFDVKD. The CDR3 has 13 amino acids. Germline trimming cut 5 bases from V and 6 bases from J; bases unmatched to any gene: 5. General observations from the study: Compared with primary tumors, brain metastases showed less T-cell infiltration.

This receptor was identified in a donor at least 40 years old with non-small cell lung cancer. The rearrangement links TRBV24-1 to TRBJ2-5, with 7 bases that match TRBD1. Source material: primary lung tumor tissue. The CDR3 here is CATSVGGGKTQYF. Written as DNA, the CDR3 is TGTGCCACCAGTGTAGGGGGCGGAAAGACCCAGTACTTC.